This T cell receptor (beta chain) originates from a study of T cell repertoires in cytomegalovirus infection. Study findings and constraints: HLA-C-restricted CMV clonotypes gave the most frequent clonotype in two of eight donors.

On this clonotype: Its matching antigen is unknown.

Per germline, CDR1 SNHLY and CDR2 FYNNEI. The CDR3 has 13 amino acids. V dropped 9 bases and J dropped 3; count of bases not matched to a gene: 1. TCRdb fed the reads into MiXCR, producing one record per CDR3 protein. The sample has 400,000 to 550,000 distinct CDR3 sequences, about 11% seen once. The rearrangement links TRBV2 to TRBJ2-1, with 11 nucleotides matching TRBD2. Sequencing was carried out using PBMCs. This receptor was obtained from a human donor in good health (CMV status not recorded). Some clones in this sample may be carry-over from other donors' samples. This chain's CDR3 is CASGLAGYNEQFF. DNA for the CDR3: TGTGCCAGTGGACTAGCGGGCTACAATGAGCAGTTCTTC.